A selection of T cell receptor beta chains follows, all from one sample in a study of regulatory T cells in long-lasting Graves disease. TCRdb used MiXCR to reprocess the multiplex PCR reads, holding one entry per CDR3 protein. The data contain a few hundred thousand distinct CDR3 sequences, over 20% of them seen just once; the ten biggest clones take up roughly an eighth. Specimen: peripheral blood mononuclear cells (PBMCs), collected when the disease was refractory, from a patient treated with antithyroid drugs. The receptors here all came from a female donor with Graves disease. The CDR3 runs from the conserved cysteine through the conserved F or W. The D gene is left open where the match is weak. Clone size, where shown, is once, few, many, or a class for clones that have expanded.

TRBJ2-3 once TRBV4-1 . TGCGCCAGCAGCCAAGACGGGCCGGCTAGCACAGATACGCAGTATTTT CASSQDGPASTDTQYF
TRBJ2-5 . TRBV28 TRBD2 TGTGCCAGCAGTTCCCCAACGACTAGCGGTCAAGAGACCCAGTACTTC CASSSPTTSGQETQYF
TRBJ1-2 many TRBV28 . TGTGCCAGCAGTTCCGACCGTCGGTATGGCTACACCTTC CASSSDRRYGYTF
TRBJ2-5 . TRBV20-1 TRBD2 TGCAGTGCTAGATCGAGCGGGAAAGAGACCCAGTACTTC CSARSSGKETQYF
TRBJ2-5 . TRBV20-1 . TGCAGTGCTGGGGGGCAAGAGACCCAGTACTTC CSAGGQETQYF
TRBJ2-7 many TRBV12-3/TRBV12-4 . TGTGCCAGCAGTCCTCCGGACGGCTACGAGCAGTACTTC CASSPPDGYEQYF
TRBJ2-7 many TRBV2 TRBD2 TGTGCCAGCAAAGCGGGAGTGGTCAGGGCTTACGAGCAGTACTTC CASKAGVVRAYEQYF
TRBJ2-7 . TRBV28 . TGTGCCAGCAGTACCACACGGACAGAAAGCTCCTACGAGCAGTACTTC CASSTTRTESSYEQYF
TRBJ2-7 many TRBV28 . TGTGCCAGCAGTTCCCCGACCCCGCAGGACTACTACGAGCAGTACTTC CASSSPTPQDYYEQYF
TRBJ2-7 . TRBV4-2 . TGTGCCAGCAGCCAAGATGGGGGGGCGGGCTCCTACGAGCAGTACTTC CASSQDGGAGSYEQYF
TRBJ2-7 . TRBV4-1 . TGCGCCAGCAGCCAAGTGCAGGGCTCCTACGAGCAGTACTTC CASSQVQGSYEQYF
TRBJ2-7 many TRBV28 . TGTGCCAGCAGTCGGATTACCAGGACAGAGGTCGAGCAGTACTTC CASSRITRTEVEQYF
TRBJ1-6 few TRBV20-1 . TGCAGTGCTAACAGGGCCCATAATTCACCCCTCCACTTT CSANRAHNSPLHF
TRBJ1-1 many TRBV12-3/TRBV12-4 . TGTGCCAGCATCCGAGGGTTGGACACTGAAGCTTTCTTT CASIRGLDTEAFF
TRBJ2-4 many TRBV28 . TGTGCCAGCAGTTTAGCAGGGTCAAACATTCAGTACTTC CASSLAGSNIQYF
TRBJ2-2 many TRBV12-3/TRBV12-4 . TGTGCCAGCAGTTTAGCGCTCGGAGGAACCGGGGAGCTGTTTTTT CASSLALGGTGELFF